This T cell receptor (beta chain) was identified during a study of T cell repertoires in cytomegalovirus infection. In the study overall: Through public TCR beta signatures, both CMV infection and matching HLA type were indicated. Study findings and constraints: Carriage of CMV together with the relevant HLA was identifiable through cumulative public TCR beta family frequency. HLA-C-restricted TCR beta clonotypes specific for CMV led the ex vivo response.

Comment on this clonotype: Its antigen is not identified.

CDR1 is SGHDT, CDR2 YYEEEE, per germline. Losses at the gene ends were 3 bases for V and 8 bases for J; bases not matched to a gene: 6. CDR3 size: 14 residues. TCRdb independently ran MiXCR on the reads; one entry per CDR3 protein. The repertoire includes approximately 180,000 distinct CDR3 sequences, about 20% of them detected once, and approximately 2.9% sits in the top ten. This clonotype originated in a human donor in good health (CMV status not recorded). Some clones in this sample may be carry-over from other donors' samples. This chain joins TRBV5-6 and TRBJ1-2; 11 bases line up with TRBD1. Material for sequencing was PBMCs. CDR3 bases: TGTGCCAGCAGCTCCGGGACAGGGGGTTTCGGCTACACCTTC. It encodes CASSSGTGGFGYTF.